A selection of T cell receptor beta chains follows, all from one sample in a study of T cell repertoires in aging, cancer and after chemotherapy. MiXCR, applied by TCRdb to the multiplex PCR reads, yields one record per CDR3 protein. The repertoire holds about 5,700 distinct CDR3 sequences, approximately 40% seen once, with approximately 50% in the top ten. Material: blood. These receptors were collected from a human donor in good health. The CDR3 runs from the conserved cysteine through the conserved F or W. Each record gives: clone size, D gene, J gene, V gene, CDR3 DNA, CDR3 protein. A D gene is named only where the DNA matches it firmly. Where a row states a size, it is once, few, many or the class of an expanded clone; other rows omit it.

clone_size: .; d_call: TRBD1; j_call: TRBJ2-7; v_call: TRBV11-1; cdr3_nt: TGTGCCAGCAGCTTAGGGAGGGGACAGGGGAGATACTACGAGCAGTACTTC; cdr3_aa: CASSLGRGQGRYYEQYF
clone_size: few; d_call: .; j_call: TRBJ1-2; v_call: TRBV5-5; cdr3_nt: TGTGCCAGCAGCTTAAGGGAAGGCTATGGTGACTACACCTTC; cdr3_aa: CASSLREGYGDYTF
clone_size: .; d_call: .; j_call: TRBJ2-5; v_call: TRBV5-6; cdr3_nt: TGTGCCAGCGGGGAGACCCAGTACTTC; cdr3_aa: CASGETQYF
clone_size: .; d_call: .; j_call: TRBJ1-5; v_call: TRBV19; cdr3_nt: TGTGCCAGTAGTCTCCCCGGGACCCAGCATTTT; cdr3_aa: CASSLPGTQHF
clone_size: .; d_call: .; j_call: TRBJ2-7; v_call: TRBV7-6; cdr3_nt: TGTGCCAGCAGCTTAGCGCGGGAAACCTACGAGCAGTACTTC; cdr3_aa: CASSLARETYEQYF
clone_size: .; d_call: .; j_call: TRBJ1-1; v_call: TRBV5-1; cdr3_nt: TGCGCCAGCAGCTTGGAGGGAGGGGGGATCACTGAAGCTTTCTTT; cdr3_aa: CASSLEGGGITEAFF
clone_size: .; d_call: .; j_call: TRBJ1-5; v_call: TRBV12-3/TRBV12-4; cdr3_nt: TGTGCCAGCATTAGGGAGTTTGGTCAGCCCCAGCATTTT; cdr3_aa: CASIREFGQPQHF
clone_size: .; d_call: .; j_call: TRBJ2-3; v_call: TRBV28; cdr3_nt: TGTGCCAGCAGCCCGACTGGGCAGACCGCCTTCACAGATACGCAGTATTTT; cdr3_aa: CASSPTGQTAFTDTQYF
clone_size: few; d_call: .; j_call: TRBJ1-2; v_call: TRBV19; cdr3_nt: TGTGCCAGTAGGGCGGGGGGGGCGTCTTCTGCCATCTATGGCTACACCTTC; cdr3_aa: CASRAGGASSAIYGYTF
clone_size: .; d_call: TRBD2; j_call: TRBJ2-2; v_call: TRBV6-2/TRBV6-3; cdr3_nt: TGTGCCACCCCACAGAGGACTAGCGAGACCGGGGAGCTGTTTTTT; cdr3_aa: CATPQRTSETGELFF
clone_size: .; d_call: TRBD1; j_call: TRBJ2-7; v_call: TRBV27; cdr3_nt: TGTGCCAGCAGCTCAACCGGGACAGGGGCCTACGAGCAGTACTTC; cdr3_aa: CASSSTGTGAYEQYF
clone_size: medium-sized; d_call: .; j_call: TRBJ2-6; v_call: TRBV30; cdr3_nt: TGTGCCTGCGACTCTGCTGGGGCCAACGTCCTGACTTTC; cdr3_aa: CACDSAGANVLTF
clone_size: few; d_call: .; j_call: TRBJ1-6; v_call: TRBV10-3; cdr3_nt: TGTGCCATCAGTTCCGACCCGACGGGGTCACCCCTCCACTTT; cdr3_aa: CAISSDPTGSPLHF